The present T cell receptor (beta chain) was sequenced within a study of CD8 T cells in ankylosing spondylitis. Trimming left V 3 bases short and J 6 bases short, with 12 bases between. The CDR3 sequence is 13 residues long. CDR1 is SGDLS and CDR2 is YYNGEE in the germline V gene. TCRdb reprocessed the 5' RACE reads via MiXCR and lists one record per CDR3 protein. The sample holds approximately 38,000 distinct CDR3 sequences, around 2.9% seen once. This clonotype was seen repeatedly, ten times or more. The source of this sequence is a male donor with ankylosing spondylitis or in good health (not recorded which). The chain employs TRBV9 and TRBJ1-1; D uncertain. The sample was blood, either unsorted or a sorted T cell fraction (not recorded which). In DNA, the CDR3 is TGTGCCAGCAGCGCCGATTTGGGTGCTGAAGCTTTCTTT. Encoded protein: CASSADLGAEAFF.